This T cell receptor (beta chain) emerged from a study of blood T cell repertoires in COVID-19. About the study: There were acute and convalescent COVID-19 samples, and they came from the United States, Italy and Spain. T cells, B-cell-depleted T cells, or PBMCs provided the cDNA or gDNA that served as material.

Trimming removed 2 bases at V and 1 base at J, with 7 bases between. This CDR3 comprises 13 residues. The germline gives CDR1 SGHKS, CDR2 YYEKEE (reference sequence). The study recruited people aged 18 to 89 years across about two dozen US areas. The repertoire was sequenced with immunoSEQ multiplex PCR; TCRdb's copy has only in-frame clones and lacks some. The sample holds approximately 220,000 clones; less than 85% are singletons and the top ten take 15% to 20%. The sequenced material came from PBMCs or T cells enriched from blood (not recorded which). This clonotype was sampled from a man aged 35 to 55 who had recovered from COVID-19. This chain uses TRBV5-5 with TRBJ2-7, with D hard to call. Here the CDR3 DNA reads TGTGCCAGCAGCTTCGAGTCATCCTACGAGCAGTACTTC. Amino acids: CASSFESSYEQYF.